This T cell receptor (beta chain) comes out of a study of CD8 T cells in Susac syndrome. Random hexamers were used to reverse transcribe about 0.45 to 1 ug of RNA. Using its own MiXCR run on the immunoSEQ multiplex PCR reads, TCRdb lists one record per CDR3 protein. The table lists about 300,000 distinct CDR3 sequences, approximately 90% of them singletons. The trim removed 3 bases at V and 2 bases at J, leaving 4 bases unmatched. This CDR3 has 15 residues. Germline CDR1 and CDR2: MNHEY and SMNVEV (reference sequence). Source material: CD8+ T cells from PBMCs. The TCR was taken from a human donor with multiple sclerosis. This chain connects TRBV27 to TRBJ2-1; 7 nucleotides align to TRBD2. The CDR3, as DNA: TGTGCCAGCAGTTTGGGGACTACCACCTACAATGAGCAGTTCTTC. Amino acid sequence: CASSLGTTTYNEQFF.